These 3 T cell receptor beta chains came from one sample sequenced in a study of human T cells and chemical hapten exposure. In TCRdb, the RACE reads were re-called with MiXCR into one record per CDR3 protein. The repertoire has tens of thousands of distinct CDR3 sequences, 32% of them found once; the top ten carry about 9.6%. Time point of the sample: patch test 1, 2 weeks after DPC sensitization. This sample's treatment: therapeutic diphenylcyclopropenone sensitization with weekly scalp DPC. The sequencing here drew on whole blood, taken in connection with sensitization to the hapten diphenylcyclopropenone (DPC). The receptors were gathered from a man aged 40-49 years with alopecia areata. Some clones in this sample may be carry-over from other donors' samples.

This clonotype showed up just a few times. The rearrangement joins TRBV27 to TRBJ1-4, with D tentatively TRBD1 (6 bases). The CDR3 extends over 13 amino acids. V was shortened by 8 bases and J by 7 bases, with 14 bases between the two germline ends. Germline loops: CDR1 MNHEY, CDR2 SMNVEV (reference sequence). The CDR3 sequence: CASSPGDREKLFF. For the CDR3, the DNA is TGTGCCAGCTCCCCAGGGGATCGTGAAAAACTGTTTTTT.

The rearrangement links TRBV28 to TRBJ2-4; 10 nucleotides match TRBD2. CDR1 MDHEN and CDR2 SYDVKM come from the germline V gene. The CDR3 is 17 residues long. After removal of 3 bases from V and 3 bases from J, the junction contained 8 bases not matched to a gene. The CDR3 protein is CASSFASGRGGKNIQYF. The CDR3 DNA reads TGTGCCAGCAGTTTTGCTAGCGGGAGAGGAGGCAAAAACATTCAGTACTTC. Filled out from reference TRBV28 and TRBJ2-4, the complete variable domain reads DVKVTQSSRYLVKRTGEKVFLECVQDMDHENMFWYRQDPGLGLRLIYFSYDVKMKEKGDIPEGYSVSREKKERFSLILESASTNQTSMYLCASSFASGRGGKNIQYFGAGTRLSVL.

This chain joins TRBV15 and TRBJ1-6; D remains unclear. Looked up from germline, CDR1 is LNHNV and CDR2 is YYDKDF (reference sequence). The germline V and J ends were trimmed by 1 base and 7 bases, with 5 bases remaining between them. This CDR3 is built from 13 residues. The CDR3 here is CATSRGRNSPLHF. CDR3 nucleotide sequence: TGTGCCACCAGCAGAGGGCGAAATTCACCCCTCCACTTT.